These 23 T cell receptor beta chains were all obtained from the same sample, sequenced in a study of shared clonotypes between healthy human individuals (dated by TCRdb to between 2020 and 2021). Library preparation used the immunoSEQ multiplex PCR assay. TCRdb obtained this table from immuneACCESS and retained in-frame rearrangements with V and J assigned. These tables miss some clones; where compared with another copy, unresolved V genes account for less than half of the shortfall, and the remainder is unexplained. Across this sample there are about 1 million clones, with roughly 80% seen only once. The top ten clones comprise approximately 1.3% of the sample. Material: memory CD4+ T cells sorted from blood. The cell subset or site label, as the study defines it: CD45RA-negative fraction. The receptors come from a man younger than 30 in good health.

The gene calls are TRBV2 and TRBJ1-1; D is ambiguous. Germline CDR1 is SNHLY and CDR2 is FYNNEI. The CDR3 spans 15 residues. V gave up 1 base and J gave up 5 bases, with 14 bases separating them. The CDR3: CASSEEVQSTTEAFF. As DNA, the CDR3 is TGTGCCAGCAGTGAAGAGGTCCAGTCGACGACTGAAGCTTTCTTT.

This clone has a single count. The chain has TRBV9 and TRBJ2-3; TRBD2 agrees at 10 bases. This CDR3 comprises 16 residues. Per germline, CDR1 SGDLS and CDR2 YYNGEE. Trimming cost V 4 bases and J 4 bases; bases outside gene matches: 9. CDR3 in DNA: TGTGCCAGCAGCCCTAGACTAGCGGGTTTGTCAGATACGCAGTATTTT. Encoded protein: CASSPRLAGLSDTQYF.

V usage is TRBV19 and J usage is TRBJ1-3, with D unresolved. Trimming took 6 bases from V and 0 from J, leaving 12 bases between them. Germline V CDR1 and CDR2: LNHDA, SQIVND (reference sequence). This CDR3 has 15 residues. The CDR3 reads CASSPVGNSGNTIYF. The CDR3 coding sequence is TGTGCCAGTAGCCCTGTCGGTAACTCTGGAAACACCATATATTTT.

This chain joins TRBV5-1 and TRBJ2-3, with unresolved D. The germline V and J ends were trimmed by 7 bases and 5 bases, with 17 bases remaining between them. Germline CDR1 and CDR2: SGHRS and YFSETQ. CDR3 length: 14 residues. CDR3 in amino acids: CASGQAAVGDTQYF. The CDR3 bases are TGCGCCAGCGGTCAGGCTGCTGTGGGAGATACGCAGTATTTT.

The chain employs TRBV19 and TRBJ1-5; D is uncertain. Looked up from germline, CDR1 is LNHDA and CDR2 is SQIVND (reference sequence). V was shortened by 5 bases and J by 1 base, with 12 bases between the two germline ends. This CDR3 region has 15 residues. The CDR3 DNA sequence: TGTGCCAGTAGTCCTGTGGGGTTAAGCAATCAGCCCCAGCATTTT. As protein: CASSPVGLSNQPQHF.

The chain employs TRBV18 and TRBJ2-7; 12 bases align to TRBD2. The CDR3 sequence is 15 residues long. Germline V gene sequence: CDR1 KGHSH, CDR2 LQKENI. Trimming took 4 bases from V and 0 from J; bases not matched to a gene: 1. CDR3 sequence: CASSQTSGSSYEQYF. As DNA, the CDR3 is TGTGCCAGCTCACAGACTAGCGGGAGCTCCTACGAGCAGTACTTC.

Notes on this clone: The same CDR3 also results from other DNA sequences found in this sample. The chain links TRBV27 to TRBJ2-2; D is undetermined. V was clipped by 3 bases and J by 4 bases, with 3 bases between them. The CDR3 runs 12 residues. Germline CDR1 reads MNHEY; CDR2 reads SMNVEV (reference sequence). The CDR3 DNA sequence: TGTGCCAGCAGTTTTAGCACCGGGGAGCTGTTTTTT. This codes for CASSFSTGELFF.

The rearrangement uses TRBV5-4 and TRBJ1-1; D is unclear. The CDR3 is made up of 16 amino acids. Trimming cost V 4 bases and J 1 base, with 17 bases left between them. The germline V gene has CDR1 SGHNT and CDR2 YYREEE (reference sequence). CDR3 bases: TGTGCCAGCAGCCCCGCCGGGCAGCGTCCGAACACTGAAGCTTTCTTT. It codes for CASSPAGQRPNTEAFF.

Of note for this clone: Other DNA sequences in the sample encode the same CDR3. J is TRBJ2-3 and V is TRBV7-2; D call uncertain. Germline-derived CDR1 and CDR2 are SGHTA and FQGNSA. CDR3 length: 15 amino acids. The V gene lost 1 base and the J gene lost 2 bases, with 10 bases spanning the gap. The CDR3: CASSLEGRLTDTQYF. The DNA for the CDR3 is TGTGCCAGCAGCTTAGAGGGCAGGCTCACAGATACGCAGTATTTT.

This clone appeared many times. The gene calls are TRBV29-1 and TRBJ1-1; TRBD1 matches at 10 bases. The CDR3 consists of 12 residues. CDR1 SQVTM and CDR2 ANQGSEA come from the germline V gene. V gave up 4 bases and J gave up 11 bases; unmatched junction bases: 7. CDR3 in DNA: TGCAGCGTTGCCCGGGACAGGGGCGAGGCTTTCTTT. Protein sequence: CSVARDRGEAFF.

This clone showed up just a few times. This chain links TRBV2 with TRBJ1-2, with D tentatively TRBD1 (6 bases). Germline CDR1 and CDR2: SNHLY and FYNNEI. This CDR3 contains 14 residues. The V and J ends lost 4 bases and 5 bases respectively, with 14 bases between them. The CDR3 sequence is CASSVSGGSYGYTF. Here the CDR3 DNA reads TGTGCCAGCAGTGTTTCGGGGGGCAGTTATGGCTACACCTTC.

There are a few counts of this clone. V usage is TRBV7-8 and J usage is TRBJ2-1, with 9 bases fitting TRBD2. The V gene's germline CDR1 is SGHVS and CDR2 FQNEAQ. V lost 1 base to trimming and J lost 7 bases; unmatched junction nucleotides: 14. The CDR3 is 18 amino acids. CDR3 DNA: TGTGCCAGCAGCTTAGTGTCGCCTAGCGGGAATAGGGTGAATGAGCAGTTCTTC. Protein: CASSLVSPSGNRVNEQFF.

V gene TRBV18 combines with J gene TRBJ2-6; 10 bases agree with TRBD1. This CDR3 spans 18 amino acids. Germline CDR1 is KGHSH and CDR2 is LQKENI. Trimming removed 3 bases from V and 0 bases from J; junction bases left unmatched: 5. The CDR3 DNA is TGTGCCAGCTCACCCCCCGGGACAGGGGTCTCTGGGGCCAACGTCCTGACTTTC. This gives the protein CASSPPGTGVSGANVLTF. Full variable domain (rest looked up from reference TRBV18 and TRBJ2-6): NAGVMQNPRHLVRRRGQEARLRCSPMKGHSHVYWYRQLPEEGLKFMVYLQKENIIDESGMPKERFSAEFPKEGPSILRIQQVVRGDSAAYFCASSPPGTGVSGANVLTFGAGSRLTVL.

The genes are TRBV5-1 and TRBJ1-1; D remains unclear. V lost 4 bases and J lost 2, with 9 bases in between. Germline CDR1 is SGHRS and CDR2 is YFSETQ. The CDR3 is made up of 13 amino acids. The CDR3: CASSNGPNTEAFF. For the CDR3, the DNA is TGCGCCAGCAGCAACGGACCTAACACTGAAGCTTTCTTT.

The J gene is TRBJ2-1, the V gene TRBV5-5; D is possibly TRBD2 (6 bases). Germline V gives CDR1 SGHKS, CDR2 YYEKEE (reference sequence). The ends were cut back, 4 bases at V and 9 bases at J, with 17 bases in the middle. This CDR3 comprises 14 residues. CDR3 sequence reads: CASSPEAVSGEQFF. The CDR3 bases are TGTGCCAGCAGCCCCGAGGCGGTTAGCGGTGAGCAGTTCTTC.

The rearrangement joins TRBV4-1 to TRBJ1-2; 11 nucleotides match TRBD1. J gave up 4 bases and V 4 bases, and 11 bases lay outside the gene matches. CDR3 size: 17 residues. Germline CDR1 is MGHRA and CDR2 is YSYEKL. The CDR3 loop reads CASSPARRTGGAYGYTF. The DNA of the CDR3 is TGCGCCAGCAGCCCCGCCCGCCGGACAGGGGGCGCCTATGGCTACACCTTC.

V and J are TRBV19 and TRBJ1-5; the D is unclear. From germline, CDR1 is LNHDA and CDR2 SQIVND (reference sequence). V lost 1 base, J lost 0 bases, and 10 bases lay in between. The CDR3 totals 16 residues. CDR3 protein: CASSIAEGYSNQPQHF. Written as DNA, the CDR3 is TGTGCCAGTAGTATAGCCGAAGGGTATAGCAATCAGCCCCAGCATTTT. Based on the CDR3 plus reference TRBV19 and TRBJ1-5, the full variable domain is DGGITQSPKYLFRKEGQNVTLSCEQNLNHDAMYWYRQDPGQGLRLIYYSQIVNDFQKGDIAEGYSVSREKKESFPLTVTSAQKNPTAFYLCASSIAEGYSNQPQHFGDGTRLSIL.

The J gene is TRBJ1-1, the V gene TRBV4-1; D is possibly TRBD1 (5 bases). The germline CDR1 and CDR2 sequences are MGHRA and YSYEKL. The CDR3 consists of 15 residues. V was clipped by 4 bases and J by 2 bases, with 14 bases between them. The CDR3 nucleotides are TGCGCCAGCAGCCTACTGGGGGAGGGAAACACTGAAGCTTTCTTT. Protein product: CASSLLGEGNTEAFF.

This chain uses TRBV2 with TRBJ2-7; TRBD1 matches at 8 bases. Losses at the gene ends were 2 bases for V and 2 bases for J; bases not matched to a gene: 2. CDR1 SNHLY and CDR2 FYNNEI come from the germline V gene. The CDR3 extends over 14 amino acids. CDR3 loop: CASSEQGAPYEQYF. DNA of the CDR3: TGTGCCAGCAGTGAACAGGGGGCTCCCTACGAGCAGTACTTC.

J is TRBJ2-2 and V is TRBV10-1, with TRBD2 identical over 9 bases. Looked up from germline, CDR1 is WNHNN and CDR2 is SYGVQD (reference sequence). This CDR3 contains 15 residues. J lost 3 bases, V lost 8 bases, and 7 bases had no gene match. CDR3 coding DNA: TGCGCCAGCTCTTTTAGCGGGGGATACACCGGGGAGCTGTTTTTT. Translation: CASSFSGGYTGELFF.

This chain joins TRBV5-1 and TRBJ1-6; unclear D gene. The length of the CDR3 is 15 residues. Looked up from germline, CDR1 is SGHRS and CDR2 is YFSETQ. Trimming took 0 bases from V and 9 from J, leaving 13 bases between them. This CDR3 is CASSLGVLEASPLHF. In DNA form, the CDR3 reads TGCGCCAGCAGCTTGGGGGTCCTCGAGGCTTCACCCCTCCACTTT.

CDR3 protein: CATGSTGFYGYTF. CDR3 sequence (DNA): TGTGCCACTGGGTCGACAGGGTTCTATGGCTACACCTTC. The V gene is TRBV2, the J gene TRBJ1-2, with 7 bases matching TRBD1. V dropped 10 bases and J dropped 4; count of bases not matched to a gene: 9. CDR3 length equals 13 residues. In germline, CDR1 is SNHLY, CDR2 FYNNEI.

The chain recombines TRBV4-2 with TRBJ2-5; 7 bases match TRBD1. J was trimmed by 3 bases and V by 4 bases; bases with no gene match: 2. CDR1 and CDR2 from the germline V gene are LGHNA and YNFKEQ. CDR3 length: 13 amino acids. CDR3: CASSPGTEETQYF. CDR3 DNA: TGTGCCAGCAGCCCGGGGACAGAAGAGACCCAGTACTTC.